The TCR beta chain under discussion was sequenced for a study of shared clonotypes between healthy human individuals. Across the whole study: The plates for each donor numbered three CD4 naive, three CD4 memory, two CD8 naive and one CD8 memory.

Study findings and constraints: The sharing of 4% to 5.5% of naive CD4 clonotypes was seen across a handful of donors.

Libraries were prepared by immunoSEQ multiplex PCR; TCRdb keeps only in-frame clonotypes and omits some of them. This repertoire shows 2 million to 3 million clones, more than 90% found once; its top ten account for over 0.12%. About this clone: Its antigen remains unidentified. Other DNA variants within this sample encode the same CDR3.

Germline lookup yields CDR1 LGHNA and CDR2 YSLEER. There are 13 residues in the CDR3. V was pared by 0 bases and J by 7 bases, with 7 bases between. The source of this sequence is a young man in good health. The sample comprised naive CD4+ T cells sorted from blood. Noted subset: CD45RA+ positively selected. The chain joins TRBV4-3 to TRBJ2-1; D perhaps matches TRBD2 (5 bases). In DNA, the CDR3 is TGCGCCAGCAGCCAAGAGTCGGGGAATGAGCAGTTCTTC. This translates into CASSQESGNEQFF.